These 18 T cell receptor beta chains were sequenced from one sample in a study of T cells in Graves' hyperthyroidism and ophthalmopathy. Amplified regions were TCR beta CDR3 sequences from RNA transcripts. The HTBI set primed first-round TCR CDR3 RT-PCR. TCRdb used MiXCR to reprocess the multiplex PCR reads, holding one entry per CDR3 protein. The sample has approximately 610,000 distinct CDR3 sequences; 16% are singletons. The sample comprised blood. These receptors originate from a woman aged 18 to 35 with Graves' hyperthyroidism.

In its sample, this clonotype was seen many times. This chain connects TRBV3-1 to TRBJ1-2, with TRBD1 as a possible D gene (6 bases). The CDR3 consists of 13 residues. Germline V gene lookup returns CDR1 LGHDT and CDR2 YNNKEL (reference sequence). Trimming removed 1 base at V and 5 bases at J, with 8 bases between. The CDR3 DNA follows: TGTGCCAGCAGCCAAGGACAGGTTTATGGCTACACCTTC. Translating gives CASSQGQVYGYTF. Full variable domain (missing parts from reference TRBV3-1 and TRBJ1-2): DTAVSQTPKYLVTQMGNDKSIKCEQNLGHDTMYWYKQDSKKFLKIMFSYNNKELIINETVPNRFSPKSPDKAHLNLHINSLELGDSAVYFCASSQGQVYGYTFGSGTRLTVV.

This clonotype was recorded at least ten times. The chain uses TRBV27 and TRBJ2-5, with D possibly TRBD1 on 6 matching bases. The V gene's germline CDR1 is MNHEY and CDR2 SMNVEV (reference sequence). This CDR3 is 15 amino acids long. V lost 4 bases and J lost 5, with 17 bases in between. The CDR3 spells CASSSTGIVSETQYF. CDR3 DNA: TGTGCCAGCAGTTCGACAGGAATAGTGTCGGAGACCCAGTACTTC.

At least ten counts were recorded for this clonotype. V gene TRBV12-3 or TRBV12-4 combines with J gene TRBJ1-2; 8 bases are shared with TRBD1. The CDR3 runs to 16 residues. The V gene end was trimmed by 0 bases and the J gene end by 4 bases; junction bases not matched to a gene: 7. The CDR3 DNA reads TGTGCCAGCAGTTTAGCGCTCCGGGACAGGTCCTATGGCTACACCTTC. Its protein product is CASSLALRDRSYGYTF.

The sample holds many counts of this clonotype. The rearrangement links TRBV6-2 or TRBV6-3 to TRBJ1-6; D unclear. The CDR3 is 12 amino acids. The V end lost 6 bases, the J end lost 12 bases, and 12 bases lay between the germline ends. Germline V lookup: CDR1 MNHEY, CDR2 SVGEGT. The DNA of the CDR3 is TGTGCCAGCAGGCGCCCCAAGGAACCCCTCCACTTT. Translated: CASRRPKEPLHF.

The CDR3 DNA is TGTGCCAGCAGCTTGCGTTGGCAGAGCCCTGGAAACACCATATATTTT. This codes for CASSLRWQSPGNTIYF. The chain recombines TRBV5-5 with TRBJ1-3, with D uncertain. With 1 base removed from V and 2 bases from J, the gap between germline ends came to 13 bases. The CDR3 loop spans 16 amino acids. The germline V gene has CDR1 SGHKS and CDR2 YYEKEE (reference sequence).

This clonotype was counted ten times or more. This chain connects TRBV28 to TRBJ1-5, with D unclear. This CDR3 contains 16 residues. Germline V gene data show CDR1 as MDHEN and CDR2 as SYDVKM. The V end lost 0 bases, the J end lost 4 bases, and 13 bases lay between the germline ends. The DNA of the CDR3 is TGTGCCAGCAGTTTATGGGCGGGAATTGGGAATCAGCCCCAGCATTTT. It codes for CASSLWAGIGNQPQHF.

This clonotype was detected only a few times. The chain is built from TRBV15 and TRBJ1-2; D gene ambiguous. V shed 5 bases and J shed 0 bases, with 7 bases lying between them. Germline V CDR1 and CDR2: LNHNV, YYDKDF (reference sequence). The CDR3 extends over 13 amino acids. In nucleotides, the CDR3 is TGTGCCACCAGCGCCAGCTCTAACTATGGCTACACCTTC. Protein sequence: CATSASSNYGYTF. The complete variable domain, with remaining parts taken from reference TRBV15 and TRBJ1-2, reads DAMVIQNPRYQVTQFGKPVTLSCSQTLNHNVMYWYQQKSSQAPKLLFHYYDKDFNNEADTPDNFQSRRPNTSFCFLDIRSPGLGDTAMYLCATSASSNYGYTFGSGTRLTVV.

The chain combines TRBV2 with TRBJ1-2; 9 nucleotides line up with TRBD1. Trimming took 10 bases from V and 1 from J; bases not matched to a gene: 4. This CDR3 is built from 13 residues. Per the germline V gene, CDR1 is SNHLY and CDR2 is FYNNEI. Here the CDR3 DNA reads TGTGCCACAGGGACAGGGATTAACTATGGCTACACCTTC. Amino acids: CATGTGINYGYTF. The whole variable domain, filled in from reference TRBV2 and TRBJ1-2, reads EPEVTQTPSHQVTQMGQEVILRCVPISNHLYFYWYRQILGQKVEFLVSFYNNEISEKSEIFDDQFSVERPDGSNFTLKIRSTKLEDSAMYFCATGTGINYGYTFGSGTRLTVV.

In this sample, this clonotype turned up a few times. The chain combines TRBV20-1 with TRBJ2-5, with D possibly being TRBD2 (6 bases). CDR1 is DFQATT and CDR2 is SNEGSKA in the germline V gene (reference sequence). The ends were cut back, 5 bases at V and 5 bases at J, with 21 bases in the middle. The CDR3 has 15 amino acids. The CDR3: CSALSTGSFRETQYF. In DNA form, the CDR3 reads TGCAGTGCTCTATCAACCGGGAGTTTCCGCGAGACCCAGTACTTC.

This clonotype came up a few times. This sequence joins TRBV6-2 or TRBV6-3 and TRBJ2-3; D is undetermined. Germline V gene sequence: CDR1 MNHEY, CDR2 SVGEGT. This CDR3 contains 11 residues. Trimming pared 6 bases from V and 5 bases from J, leaving 6 bases between. As DNA, the CDR3 is TGTGCCAGCAGGCTCGGAGATACGCAGTATTTT. Protein: CASRLGDTQYF.

This chain uses TRBV20-1 with TRBJ1-6, with D possibly matching TRBD1 (5 bases). This CDR3 is built from 16 residues. Germline CDR1 DFQATT, CDR2 SNEGSKA (reference sequence). V was clipped by 2 bases and J by 7 bases, with 18 bases between them. The CDR3 DNA follows: TGCAGTGCTAGACCAACCTTCGGGACGGTCAATTCACCCCTCCACTTT. This encodes CSARPTFGTVNSPLHF.

The rearrangement links TRBV27 to TRBJ1-2; maybe TRBD1 (6 bases). The CDR3 consists of 15 residues. Germline CDR1 MNHEY, CDR2 SMNVEV (reference sequence). Trimming stripped 3 bases from V and 3 bases from J, with 14 bases between. As DNA, the CDR3 is TGTGCCAGCAGTTTTTCGGGGGCGCCTTACTATGGCTACACCTTC. Its translation: CASSFSGAPYYGYTF.

This clonotype was seen at least ten times. The chain links TRBV18 to TRBJ1-4, with 8 bases identical to TRBD1. The CDR3 consists of 17 residues. CDR1 and CDR2 from the germline V gene are KGHSH and LQKENI. The V segment lost 3 bases and the J segment 2 bases; nucleotides outside the gene matches: 8. CDR3 amino acids: CASSPGRQGTTNEKLFF. The DNA of the CDR3 is TGTGCCAGCTCACCCGGGAGACAGGGGACGACTAATGAAAAACTGTTTTTT.

The rearrangement links TRBV6-2 or TRBV6-3 to TRBJ2-1; 8 bases are a match to TRBD2. CDR1 is MNHEY and CDR2 is SVGEGT in the germline V gene. CDR3 length equals 17 residues. V gave up 8 bases and J gave up 0 bases; unmatched junction bases: 12. This CDR3 reads CASGRLAGLSSYNEQFF. DNA for the CDR3: TGTGCCAGCGGGAGGCTAGCGGGCCTAAGCTCCTACAATGAGCAGTTCTTC.

This clonotype was counted ten times or more. The chain employs TRBV11-3 and TRBJ2-7; D tentatively fits TRBD1 or TRBD2 (5 bases each). Trimming stripped 3 bases from V and 0 bases from J, with 15 bases between. CDR1 SGHNT and CDR2 YENEEA come from the germline V gene. The CDR3 is made up of 16 amino acids. In DNA, the CDR3 is TGTGCCAGCAGCTTCTATCGGGACGGGGACTCCTACGAGCAGTACTTC. This encodes CASSFYRDGDSYEQYF.

At least ten counts were recorded for this clonotype. V gene TRBV7-9 combines with J gene TRBJ2-5, with unresolved D. The CDR3 is made up of 12 amino acids. CDR1 is SEHNR, CDR2 FQNEAQ, per germline (reference sequence). Trimming removed 5 bases at V and 5 bases at J, with 9 bases between. CDR3 DNA: TGTGCCAGCAGCCCCCGTTTGGAGACCCAGTACTTC. It is translated as CASSPRLETQYF.

This chain joins TRBV29-1 and TRBJ1-1, with D uncertain. Germline CDR1 SQVTM, CDR2 ANQGSEA. Deletions cut 4 bases from V and 0 bases from J, with 9 bases between. The CDR3 length is 13 residues. CDR3 sequence (DNA): TGCAGCGTTGGGTCGTCGGTGAACACTGAAGCTTTCTTT. Translation: CSVGSSVNTEAFF.

Concerning this clonotype itself: With a much larger clone just one base away, this may be a read error. The chain uses TRBV6-2 or TRBV6-3 and TRBJ2-1; 10 nucleotides agree with TRBD2. Germline lookup yields CDR1 MNHEY and CDR2 SVGEGT. V trimming: 7 bases; J trimming: 3 bases; junction bases outside the gene matches: 12. The length of the CDR3 is 17 residues. CDR3 nucleotide sequence: TGTGCCAGCACCCCCGGACTGGGACTAGCGAACTACAATGAGCAGTTCTTC. It yields the protein CASTPGLGLANYNEQFF.